This passage covers 31 T cell receptor beta chains from one sample sequenced in a study of T cells after yellow fever vaccination. TCRdb reprocessed the 5' RACE reads via MiXCR and lists one record per CDR3 protein. Here the sample spans approximately 510,000 distinct CDR3 sequences, 21% being singletons. Sequences were derived from PBMCs, sampled roughly 20 days after the first yellow fever vaccination. The origin of the receptors is a man in his late teens or twenties who received the YFV17D yellow fever vaccine.

The rearrangement uses TRBV6-1 and TRBJ1-5; 7 bases line up with TRBD1. V shed 9 bases and J 3 bases; nucleotides not matched to a gene: 11. CDR3 length: 15 residues. From germline, CDR1 is MNHNS and CDR2 SASEGT. In nucleotides, the CDR3 is TGTGCCAGTGGGGACAGCACAAACCCCAATCAGCCCCAGCATTTT. Translation gives CASGDSTNPNQPQHF.

The rearrangement links TRBV6-5 to TRBJ2-7; TRBD2 aligns across 9 bases. This CDR3 region has 14 residues. Per germline, CDR1 MNHEY and CDR2 SVGAGI. The V and J ends lost 2 bases and 2 bases, in that order; junction bases with no gene match: 1. The DNA for the CDR3 is TGTGCCAGCAGTTACGCTAGCGGGGCCTACGAGCAGTACTTC. Translated, it gives CASSYASGAYEQYF.

The chain employs TRBV4-1 and TRBJ2-3, with 7 bases fitting TRBD2. The CDR3 loop spans 17 amino acids. V was clipped by 0 bases and J by 4 bases; unmatched bases: 10. Germline V lookup: CDR1 MGHRA, CDR2 YSYEKL. The CDR3 region is CASSQDNAGTKADTQYF. The CDR3 coding sequence is TGCGCCAGCAGCCAAGATAACGCTGGGACTAAGGCAGATACGCAGTATTTT.

The CDR3 DNA reads TGTGCCAGCAGATCCACAGGGGGCGCCTGGGAGACCCAGTACTTC. This gives the protein CASRSTGGAWETQYF. The gene calls are TRBV6-1 and TRBJ2-5; TRBD1 agrees at 9 bases. Germline CDR1 is MNHNS and CDR2 is SASEGT. V was pared by 6 bases and J by 5 bases, with 10 bases of the junction left unmatched. This CDR3 is 15 amino acids long.

The rearrangement uses TRBV28 and TRBJ1-5; 7 positions agree with TRBD1. CDR1 is MDHEN, CDR2 SYDVKM, per germline. V shed 5 bases and J 6 bases; nucleotides not matched to a gene: 13. This CDR3 is 16 amino acids long. The CDR3, as DNA: TGTGCCAGCAGTGTCCAAGACAGGGTGTTTTCTCAGCCCCAGCATTTT. Translated: CASSVQDRVFSQPQHF.

This chain joins TRBV12-5 and TRBJ2-1; 11 positions match TRBD2. This CDR3 has 18 amino acids. Germline lookup yields CDR1 LGHNT and CDR2 FRNRAP. The ends lost 3 bases at V and 5 bases at J; junction bases unmatched: 12. CDR3 coding DNA: TGTGCTAGTGGTTTTCCCCCTGGGACTAGCGGACGAAACAATGAGCAGTTCTTC. It translates to CASGFPPGTSGRNNEQFF.

This clonotype came up a few times. V and J are TRBV14 and TRBJ2-6; the D is unclear. With 1 base removed from V and 4 bases from J, the gap between germline ends came to 11 bases. The V gene's germline CDR1 is SGHDN and CDR2 FVKESK. The CDR3 has 16 amino acids. For the CDR3, the DNA is TGTGCCAGCAGCCAAGTTGGAGTGTCAGGGGCCAACGTCCTGACTTTC. This codes for CASSQVGVSGANVLTF.

This chain joins TRBV7-9 and TRBJ2-1, with 8 bases fitting TRBD2. Unmatched junction bases numbered 8, after V lost 4 bases and J lost 6 bases. The germline V gene has CDR1 SEHNR and CDR2 FQNEAQ (reference sequence). The CDR3 has 15 amino acids. CDR3 in amino acids: CASSSDGTRVNEQFF. The CDR3 bases are TGTGCCAGCAGCTCCGACGGGACTAGAGTCAATGAGCAGTTCTTC.

In this sample, this clonotype turned up many times. This chain joins TRBV7-9 and TRBJ2-2, with no clear D. The CDR3 contains 12 residues. V lost 3 bases, J lost 4 bases, and 3 bases lay in between. Germline V lookup: CDR1 SEHNR, CDR2 FQNEAQ (reference sequence). CDR3 nucleotide sequence: TGTGCCAGCAGCTTGGGCACCGGGGAGCTGTTTTTT. Protein: CASSLGTGELFF.

This chain uses TRBV4-2 with TRBJ2-3, with D perhaps TRBD1 or TRBD2 (5 bases each). The CDR3 runs 12 residues. Germline lookup yields CDR1 LGHNA and CDR2 YNFKEQ. V lost 4 bases and J 7 bases, leaving 9 bases between the germline ends. CDR3 sequence reads: CASSPGAHTQYF. In DNA, the CDR3 is TGTGCCAGCAGCCCCGGGGCCCATACGCAGTATTTT.

This clonotype was detected a few times. CDR3 sequence (DNA): TGTGCCAGCGTCCAGGAAGAGACCCAGTACTTC. Amino acid sequence: CASVQEETQYF. V is TRBV7-9 and J is TRBJ2-5, with D hard to call. The V end lost 8 bases, the J end lost 3 bases, and 7 bases lay between the germline ends. Germline loops: CDR1 SEHNR, CDR2 FQNEAQ (reference sequence). This CDR3 region has 11 residues.

The chain employs TRBV9 and TRBJ2-3; TRBD2 matches at 8 bases. Trimming removed 0 bases from V and 0 bases from J; junction bases left unmatched: 3. From germline, CDR1 is SGDLS and CDR2 YYNGEE. CDR3 length: 16 amino acids. CDR3 sequence: CASSVEAGASTDTQYF. CDR3 DNA: TGTGCCAGCAGCGTAGAAGCGGGGGCTAGCACAGATACGCAGTATTTT.

This clonotype was observed a few times. The DNA for the CDR3 is TGTGCCAGCAGCTTGGGGGCGGGGGGTGTAGATACGCAGTATTTT. Its translation: CASSLGAGGVDTQYF. V and J are TRBV7-2 and TRBJ2-3; 8 nucleotides match TRBD2. This CDR3 has 15 amino acids. V shed 3 bases and J 5 bases; nucleotides not matched to a gene: 7. Germline values: CDR1 SGHTA, CDR2 FQGNSA.

This clonotype was detected a few times. V is TRBV30 and J is TRBJ2-3; 10 nucleotides line up with TRBD2. Germline-derived CDR1 and CDR2 are GTSNPN and SVGIG (reference sequence). Trimming took 8 bases from V and 7 from J; bases not matched to a gene: 15. The CDR3 has 15 residues. This CDR3 reads CAGRLSGGNLNTQYF. As DNA, the CDR3 is TGTGCCGGGCGCCTTAGCGGGGGGAATTTGAATACGCAGTATTTT.

At least ten counts were recorded for this clonotype. The chain carries TRBV4-2 and TRBJ2-7, with TRBD1 identical over 9 bases. This CDR3 spans 14 amino acids. Germline trimming cut 3 bases from V and 5 bases from J; bases unmatched to any gene: 5. Germline V gene lookup returns CDR1 LGHNA and CDR2 YNFKEQ. The CDR3 DNA sequence: TGTGCCAGCAGCCAGGCCGGGACAGGGAACGAGCAGTACTTC. Amino acids: CASSQAGTGNEQYF.

The rearrangement joins TRBV6-2 or TRBV6-3 to TRBJ2-3, with 13 bases aligning to TRBD2. This CDR3 is 16 amino acids long. With 4 bases clipped from V and 4 bases from J, the junction kept 5 bases outside the gene matches. Per the germline V gene, CDR1 is MNHEY and CDR2 is SVGEGT. The CDR3 spells CASSSRLAGGSDTQYF. The CDR3 DNA sequence: TGTGCCAGCAGTTCAAGACTAGCGGGGGGATCAGATACGCAGTATTTT.

This clonotype has just a few counts. This sequence joins TRBV10-3 and TRBJ1-3; 9 positions match TRBD1. The CDR3 is made up of 19 amino acids. Losses at the gene ends were 4 bases for V and 0 bases for J; bases not matched to a gene: 13. CDR1 is ENHRY, CDR2 SYGVKD, per germline. The CDR3 loop is CAISAVVSDRGLSGNTIYF. The CDR3 DNA is TGTGCCATCAGTGCAGTTGTATCGGACAGGGGTCTCTCTGGAAACACCATATATTTT.

The chain combines TRBV6-2 or TRBV6-3 with TRBJ1-1; D ambiguous. V lost 6 bases to trimming and J lost 3 bases, with 11 bases between them. The CDR3 is 13 amino acids. Germline CDR1 is MNHEY and CDR2 is SVGEGT. The CDR3 coding sequence is TGTGCCAGCAGCCTCCCGGGCGACACTGAAGCTTTCTTT. The encoded protein is CASSLPGDTEAFF.

This clonotype was counted at least ten times. The chain joins TRBV6-5 to TRBJ2-5, with 8 bases aligning to TRBD2. The germline CDR1 and CDR2 sequences are MNHEY and SVGAGI. Losses at the gene ends were 5 bases for V and 6 bases for J; bases not matched to a gene: 8. The CDR3 covers 14 residues. The CDR3 reads CASSQIAGKKTQYF. In DNA form, the CDR3 reads TGTGCCAGCAGTCAGATAGCGGGAAAAAAGACCCAGTACTTC.

This chain uses TRBV25-1 with TRBJ2-1; D is perhaps TRBD1 (6 bases). This CDR3 spans 13 amino acids. Per the germline V gene, CDR1 is MGHDK and CDR2 is SYGVNS. V was cut by 4 bases and J by 6 bases, with 10 bases left in between. Written as DNA, the CDR3 is TGTGCCAGCAGTGCGGACAGACCCAATGAGCAGTTCTTC. Translated, it gives CASSADRPNEQFF.

The chain employs TRBV5-4 and TRBJ1-1, with a tentative D call TRBD1 (5 bases). The CDR3 has 19 amino acids. The germline V gene has CDR1 SGHNT and CDR2 YYREEE (reference sequence). V lost 1 base and J lost 0, with 22 bases in between. CDR3 nucleotide sequence: TGTGCCAGCAGCTTGTTACCCGGGGCCCAAAGAGGTCTGAACACTGAAGCTTTCTTT. It yields the protein CASSLLPGAQRGLNTEAFF.

This chain joins TRBV20-1 and TRBJ2-3, with D maybe TRBD1 (5 bases). In germline, CDR1 is DFQATT, CDR2 SNEGSKA (reference sequence). Trimming stripped 5 bases from V and 8 bases from J, with 17 bases between. The CDR3 length is 13 residues. CDR3 in DNA: TGCAGTGCTGGCTTGCCGACAGTAGTTACGCAGTATTTT. As protein: CSAGLPTVVTQYF.

This clonotype has a handful of counts. This chain links TRBV3-1 with TRBJ2-1; TRBD2 aligns across 11 bases. The V gene end was trimmed by 4 bases and the J gene end by 5 bases; junction bases not matched to a gene: 10. Per germline, CDR1 LGHDT and CDR2 YNNKEL (reference sequence). The CDR3 runs to 17 residues. The CDR3 spells CASSPIPLAGADNEQFF. In DNA form, the CDR3 reads TGTGCCAGCAGCCCGATACCACTAGCGGGGGCGGACAATGAGCAGTTCTTC.

This chain joins TRBV4-3 and TRBJ2-3; D gene ambiguous. Deletions cut 1 base from V and 0 bases from J, with 11 bases between. This CDR3 has 16 amino acids. The V gene's germline CDR1 is LGHNA and CDR2 YSLEER. The CDR3 protein is CASSQVLIGSTDTQYF. DNA for the CDR3: TGCGCCAGCAGCCAAGTCCTCATCGGGAGCACAGATACGCAGTATTTT.

This clonotype was seen a handful of times. The chain uses TRBV7-9 and TRBJ2-3, with no clear D. Deletions cut 4 bases from V and 6 bases from J, with 8 bases between. Germline loops: CDR1 SEHNR, CDR2 FQNEAQ (reference sequence). CDR3 size: 12 residues. The DNA for the CDR3 is TGTGCCAGCAGCTCGGATCAGGATACGCAGTATTTT. As protein: CASSSDQDTQYF.

This clonotype has more than one count but fewer than ten. The J gene is TRBJ2-6, the V gene TRBV27; no firm D call. With 8 bases removed from V and 4 bases from J, the gap between germline ends came to 9 bases. Germline-derived CDR1 and CDR2 are MNHEY and SMNVEV (reference sequence). The CDR3 is 13 residues long. CDR3 sequence (DNA): TGTGCCAGCTCCCCGCTCGGGGCCAACGTCCTGACTTTC. Translated, it gives CASSPLGANVLTF.

This clonotype has more than one count but fewer than ten. J is TRBJ2-7 and V is TRBV9; 7 bases align to TRBD1. The CDR3 spans 14 residues. Germline CDR1 and CDR2: SGDLS and YYNGEE. Germline trimming cut 5 bases from V and 3 bases from J; bases unmatched to any gene: 8. The CDR3 reads CASSEGATGYEQYF. Here the CDR3 DNA reads TGTGCCAGCAGTGAGGGGGCCACGGGCTACGAGCAGTACTTC.

The V call is TRBV5-6, the J call TRBJ2-5; D might be TRBD1 or TRBD2, each matching 5 bases. Germline CDR1 SGHDT, CDR2 YYEEEE. CDR3 length: 17 residues. Trimming left V 1 base short and J 3 bases short, with 19 bases between. The CDR3 reads CASSLWEGAGGKETQYF. DNA for the CDR3: TGTGCCAGCAGCTTGTGGGAAGGGGCCGGAGGAAAAGAGACCCAGTACTTC. Full variable domain (missing parts from reference TRBV5-6 and TRBJ2-5): DAGVTQSPTHLIKTRGQQVTLRCSPKSGHDTVSWYQQALGQGPQFIFQYYEEEERQRGNFPDRFSGHQFPNYSSELNVNALLLGDSALYLCASSLWEGAGGKETQYFGPGTRLLVL.

This clonotype came up a few times. The chain joins TRBV20-1 to TRBJ1-3, with D unclear. The CDR3 has 15 amino acids. V lost 1 base to trimming and J lost 0 bases, with 10 bases between them. Per germline, CDR1 DFQATT and CDR2 SNEGSKA (reference sequence). DNA of the CDR3: TGCAGTGCTAGAGTGGGCAGACACTCTGGAAACACCATATATTTT. As protein: CSARVGRHSGNTIYF.

The rearrangement joins TRBV6-5 to TRBJ1-6; D is possibly TRBD1 (5 bases). Germline CDR1 reads MNHEY; CDR2 reads SVGAGI. This CDR3 has 14 amino acids. Trimming removed 2 bases from V and 8 bases from J, with 10 bases in between. Here the CDR3 reads CASSYAGDDSPLHF. The CDR3 DNA reads as TGTGCCAGCAGTTACGCGGGGGACGATTCACCCCTCCACTTT.

This clonotype was recorded a few times. The rearrangement uses TRBV5-1 and TRBJ2-3, with TRBD1 matching 10 bases. Germline loops: CDR1 SGHRS, CDR2 YFSETQ. CDR3 length: 16 amino acids. After removal of 1 base from V and 3 bases from J, the junction contained 5 bases not matched to a gene. The CDR3 is CASSLWDRGTTDTQYF. The CDR3, as DNA: TGCGCCAGCAGCTTGTGGGACAGGGGTACGACAGATACGCAGTATTTT.